These 23 T cell receptor beta chains originate from one sample sequenced in a study of blood T cell repertoires in COVID-19. TCRdb keeps only in-frame clones here, not all; method: immunoSEQ multiplex PCR. The repertoire holds some 63,000 clones, with about 82% as singletons. Sequencing used peripheral blood. The receptors stem from a human donor in a cohort sampled during active COVID-19.

The chain recombines TRBV27 with TRBJ1-4, with D possibly TRBD1 on 5 matching bases. Germline V gives CDR1 MNHEY, CDR2 SMNVEV (reference sequence). The V end lost 5 bases, the J end lost 8 bases, and 21 bases lay between the germline ends. The CDR3 extends over 16 amino acids. The CDR3 DNA sequence: TGTGCCAGCAGTCACCGGCGACAGAAACAAGGAGAAAAACTGTTTTTT. This encodes CASSHRRQKQGEKLFF. Using reference TRBV27 and TRBJ1-4 for the parts outside the CDR3, the full variable domain is EAQVTQNPRYLITVTGKKLTVTCSQNMNHEYMSWYRQDPGLGLRQIYYSMNVEVTDKGDVPEGYKVSRKEKRNFPLILESPSPNQTSLYFCASSHRRQKQGEKLFFGSGTQLSVL.

The V and J genes are TRBV2 and TRBJ1-6; the match to TRBD1 covers 7 bases. V shed 6 bases and J 3 bases; nucleotides not matched to a gene: 2. Germline V gene sequence: CDR1 SNHLY, CDR2 FYNNEI. The CDR3 sequence is 14 residues long. The CDR3 DNA reads TGTGCCAGCAGGACAGGGTTCTATAATTCACCCCTCCACTTT. Translating gives CASRTGFYNSPLHF.

The chain links TRBV3-1 (or the pseudogene TRBV3-2) to TRBJ2-5; TRBD2 matches at 9 bases. The CDR3 length is 16 residues. J gave up 5 bases and V 5 bases, and 12 bases lay outside the gene matches. Germline CDR1 and CDR2: LGHDT and YNNKEL (reference sequence). The CDR3 bases are TGTGCCAGCAGCGCATCGACCGGGACTAGCTATGAGACCCAGTACTTC. Amino acids: CASSASTGTSYETQYF.

This clone occurred once. V usage is TRBV19 and J usage is TRBJ1-5; D remains ambiguous. Trimming removed 2 bases from V and 5 bases from J, with 4 bases in between. Germline loops: CDR1 LNHDA, CDR2 SQIVND (reference sequence). The CDR3 covers 12 residues. The CDR3 DNA is TGTGCCAGTAGTATACTCGATCAGCCCCAGCATTTT. This codes for CASSILDQPQHF.

This chain connects TRBV6-5 to TRBJ1-6; D uncertain. The length of the CDR3 is 12 residues. Looked up from germline, CDR1 is MNHEY and CDR2 is SVGAGI. V lost 10 bases and J 10 bases, leaving 14 bases between the germline ends. CDR3 in DNA: TGTGCCACAGGTCAAAATCTGTCACCCCTCCACTTT. Translation gives CATGQNLSPLHF.

This chain uses TRBV18 with TRBJ1-2; 9 positions match TRBD1. The CDR3 loop spans 15 amino acids. V was clipped by 3 bases and J by 4 bases; unmatched bases: 6. Germline V gene data show CDR1 as KGHSH and CDR2 as LQKENI. This chain's CDR3 is CASSPRTGDSYGYTF. The CDR3 nucleotides are TGTGCCAGCTCACCTAGGACAGGGGATTCCTATGGCTACACCTTC.

Only a few counts were recorded for this clone. V is TRBV11-2 and J is TRBJ2-1; 9 bases line up with TRBD2. This CDR3 contains 15 residues. The ends lost 4 bases at V and 1 base at J; junction bases unmatched: 2. Germline CDR1 is SGHAT and CDR2 is FQNNGV. In DNA, the CDR3 is TGTGCCAGCAGCTGGACTAGCGCGTCCTACAATGAGCAGTTCTTC. It yields the protein CASSWTSASYNEQFF.

This rearrangement joins TRBV20-1 to TRBJ2-3, with 7 bases aligning to TRBD2. The length of the CDR3 is 14 residues. With 3 bases clipped from V and 2 bases from J, the junction kept 5 bases outside the gene matches. Looked up from germline, CDR1 is DFQATT and CDR2 is SNEGSKA (reference sequence). The CDR3 loop is CSASHGGSTDTQYF. DNA for the CDR3: TGCAGTGCTAGTCACGGGGGGTCCACAGATACGCAGTATTTT.

Turning to this clone: Sequence at one end of the junction differs from germline and may be a read error. Within the sample, other DNA sequences also encode this same CDR3. This chain joins TRBV7-8 and TRBJ2-7; 8 positions agree with TRBD1. Germline CDR1 reads SGHVS; CDR2 reads FQNEAQ. The CDR3 runs to 16 residues. CDR3 in DNA: TGTGCTAGCAGCGCTCGACAGGGGCCCATCTCCTACGAGCAGTACTTC. Encoded protein: CASSARQGPISYEQYF.

The chain is built from TRBV29-1 and TRBJ2-3, with 9 nucleotides matching TRBD2. This CDR3 region has 14 residues. J lost 7 bases, V lost 4 bases, and 9 bases had no gene match. CDR1 and CDR2 from the germline V gene are SQVTM and ANQGSEA. The CDR3 bases are TGCAGCGTTGTTCTTGGCGGGGGGGCCAATACGCAGTATTTT. It translates to CSVVLGGGANTQYF.

This chain uses TRBV4-1 with TRBJ2-5; 9 positions agree with TRBD1. Germline assignment: CDR1 MGHRA and CDR2 YSYEKL. The CDR3 is made up of 16 amino acids. The J segment lost 5 bases and the V segment lost 0 bases, leaving 7 bases of the junction unmatched. DNA of the CDR3: TGCGCCAGCAGCCAAGAGGGGGGACAGGGCGTGGAGACCCAGTACTTC. This codes for CASSQEGGQGVETQYF.

CDR3 residues: CARPIGVKANYGYTF. DNA of the CDR3: TGTGCCAGACCGATCGGGGTTAAGGCTAACTATGGCTACACCTTC. V gene TRBV7-9 combines with J gene TRBJ1-2; D not resolved. Germline CDR1 reads SEHNR; CDR2 reads FQNEAQ (reference sequence). The CDR3 loop spans 15 amino acids. V shed 9 bases and J shed 0 bases, with 17 bases lying between them.

V and J are TRBV5-1 and TRBJ1-1; 8 nucleotides line up with TRBD1. There are 15 residues in the CDR3. CDR1 SGHRS and CDR2 YFSETQ come from the germline V gene. The V and J ends lost 1 base and 4 bases, in that order; junction bases with no gene match: 6. This chain's CDR3 is CASSLTTGVGTEAFF. CDR3 bases: TGCGCCAGCAGCTTGACGACAGGGGTAGGCACTGAAGCTTTCTTT.

This chain links TRBV19 with TRBJ2-2; 9 bases are shared with TRBD2. Trimming removed 9 bases from V and 0 bases from J; junction bases left unmatched: 2. Germline lookup yields CDR1 LNHDA and CDR2 SQIVND (reference sequence). The CDR3 has 14 residues. CDR3 DNA sequence: TGTGCCAGCTCTAGCGGGGCGAACACCGGGGAGCTGTTTTTT. Translation: CASSSGANTGELFF.

V gene TRBV28 combines with J gene TRBJ1-6; D unresolved. Trimming removed 7 bases from V and 9 bases from J, with 16 bases in between. Germline V CDR1 and CDR2: MDHEN, SYDVKM. The CDR3 extends over 14 amino acids. DNA of the CDR3: TGTGCCAGCAACGTCGACGGAGGTTCTTCACCCCTCCACTTT. Its translation is CASNVDGGSSPLHF.

The V call is TRBV7-2, the J call TRBJ2-2; D call uncertain. V lost 5 bases to trimming and J lost 5 bases, with 6 bases between them. The CDR3 is made up of 12 amino acids. The germline CDR1 and CDR2 sequences are SGHTA and FQGNSA. The CDR3 loop is CASSPSTGELFF. In nucleotides, the CDR3 is TGTGCCAGCAGCCCGAGTACCGGGGAGCTGTTTTTT.

The rearrangement joins TRBV3-1 (or the pseudogene TRBV3-2) to TRBJ2-5; D is perhaps TRBD1 (6 bases). Trimming took off 5 bases at V and 7 bases at J, with 17 bases between the two ends. Germline V lookup: CDR1 LGHDT, CDR2 YNNKEL (reference sequence). The CDR3 consists of 14 residues. The CDR3 region is CASSSHSGARTQYF. CDR3 DNA: TGTGCCAGCAGCTCACACTCAGGGGCCCGGACCCAGTACTTC.

For this clone: One end of the junction fails to match germline, which may point to a read error. This sequence joins TRBV6-2 or TRBV6-3 and TRBJ1-2, with TRBD1 matching 7 bases. Germline V lookup: CDR1 MNHEY, CDR2 SVGEGT. This CDR3 spans 15 amino acids. CDR3 nucleotide sequence: TGTGCCAGCATCCCAGGGGACAGTGCATTCTATGTCTACACCTTC. It encodes CASIPGDSAFYVYTF.

This chain connects TRBV6-1 to TRBJ2-1; TRBD2 aligns across 11 bases. The junction had 2 bases not matched to a gene; V was cut back by 3 bases and J by 7 bases. The CDR3 spans 14 residues. The germline V gene has CDR1 MNHNS and CDR2 SASEGT. CDR3 bases: TGTGCCAGCAGTGAGCTAGCGGGGGGTAATGAGCAGTTCTTC. It codes for CASSELAGGNEQFF.

V is TRBV4-3 and J is TRBJ2-3, with a possible D match to TRBD2 (5 bases). Germline loops: CDR1 LGHNA, CDR2 YSLEER. The CDR3 contains 16 residues. Deletions cut 0 bases from V and 4 bases from J, with 14 bases between. The chain's CDR3 is CASSQDGPTRADTQYF. Here the CDR3 DNA reads TGCGCCAGCAGCCAAGATGGGCCGACGAGGGCAGATACGCAGTATTTT.

J is TRBJ1-1 and V is TRBV6-2 or TRBV6-3, with D possibly being TRBD1 (5 bases). Germline values: CDR1 MNHEY, CDR2 SVGEGT. Trimming stripped 4 bases from V and 1 base from J, with 22 bases between. The CDR3 consists of 18 residues. In DNA, the CDR3 is TGTGCCAGCAGTTCCGTTCAGGGTATGAGGATGGCGAACACTGAAGCTTTCTTT. It encodes CASSSVQGMRMANTEAFF.

This chain joins TRBV5-1 and TRBJ2-3, with TRBD2 identical over 7 bases. Trimming cost V 4 bases and J 2 bases; bases outside gene matches: 4. Germline CDR1 SGHRS, CDR2 YFSETQ. This CDR3 region has 14 residues. CDR3 amino acids: CASSPGTITDTQYF. As DNA, the CDR3 is TGCGCCAGCAGCCCCGGGACTATCACAGATACGCAGTATTTT.

The rearrangement links TRBV5-6 to TRBJ2-3, with D uncertain. The V end was cut by 1 base, the J end by 10 bases, with 16 bases between. Germline V gene sequence: CDR1 SGHDT, CDR2 YYEEEE. The CDR3 covers 14 residues. As DNA, the CDR3 is TGTGCCAGCAGCTTGTCTTTCCTTGGCCATTCGCAGTATTTT. Protein: CASSLSFLGHSQYF.